The 12 T cell receptor beta chains presented below share a single source sample, sequenced in a study of T cells in Graves' hyperthyroidism and ophthalmopathy. RNA transcripts were the template for amplifying TCR beta CDR3 regions. Carried out on the TCR CDR3, a first-round RT-PCR used the HTBI primer set. TCRdb reprocessed the multiplex PCR reads with MiXCR, giving one entry per CDR3 protein. Of 660,000 or so distinct CDR3 sequences in the sample, less than 25% were seen once. Sequencing was done on a sample of blood. The origin of the receptors is a man between 25 and 39 years old with Graves' ophthalmopathy.

Only a few counts were recorded for this clonotype. The genes are TRBV7-3 and TRBJ2-3, with 8 positions matching TRBD1. Germline-derived CDR1 and CDR2 are SGHTA and FQGTGA. The ends lost 5 bases at V and 0 bases at J; junction bases unmatched: 4. The CDR3 is 15 amino acids. The CDR3 nucleotides are TGTGCCAGCAGCGTACAGGGGGGAAGCACAGATACGCAGTATTTT. Its protein is CASSVQGGSTDTQYF.

V and J are TRBV12-3 or TRBV12-4 and TRBJ2-6; TRBD2 aligns across 12 bases. The V segment lost 6 bases and the J segment 2 bases; nucleotides outside the gene matches: 5. CDR3 length: 17 amino acids. Here the CDR3 reads CASRKTSGRTGANVLTF. Written as DNA, the CDR3 is TGTGCCAGCAGGAAGACTAGCGGGAGAACTGGGGCCAACGTCCTGACTTTC.

This clonotype has ten or more counts. This chain joins TRBV28 and TRBJ2-7, with D unclear. Looked up from germline, CDR1 is MDHEN and CDR2 is SYDVKM. The CDR3 has 17 residues. V lost 2 bases to trimming and J lost 3 bases, with 20 bases between them. CDR3 sequence: CASSLRASGPWGYEQYF. The CDR3 DNA sequence: TGTGCCAGCAGTTTACGGGCTTCCGGACCTTGGGGCTACGAGCAGTACTTC. Using reference TRBV28 and TRBJ2-7 for the parts outside the CDR3, the full variable domain is DVKVTQSSRYLVKRTGEKVFLECVQDMDHENMFWYRQDPGLGLRLIYFSYDVKMKEKGDIPEGYSVSREKKERFSLILESASTNQTSMYLCASSLRASGPWGYEQYFGPGTRLTVT.

This clonotype was counted only a few times. The gene calls are TRBV30 and TRBJ1-4; 12 positions agree with TRBD1. The CDR3 length is 16 residues. Germline loops: CDR1 GTSNPN, CDR2 SVGIG (reference sequence). The V and J ends lost 5 bases and 6 bases, in that order; junction bases with no gene match: 10. CDR3 DNA: TGTGCCTGGTACCCGGGACAGGGGGCGGCCGATGAAAAACTGTTTTTT. Its translation: CAWYPGQGAADEKLFF.

This clonotype was observed many times. The chain uses TRBV5-1 and TRBJ2-1; D remains unclear. In germline, CDR1 is SGHRS, CDR2 YFSETQ. Trimming stripped 5 bases from V and 6 bases from J, with 12 bases between. CDR3 length: 13 amino acids. The CDR3 sequence is CASRGINLNEQFF. The CDR3 DNA reads as TGCGCCAGCAGAGGTATCAACCTCAATGAGCAGTTCTTC.

The rearrangement uses TRBV12-3 or TRBV12-4 and TRBJ1-2, with 7 bases identical to TRBD1. V was pared by 5 bases and J by 9 bases, with 6 bases of the junction left unmatched. The CDR3 runs 12 residues. CDR3 sequence reads: CASSRRQGSYTF. The CDR3 DNA reads as TGTGCCAGCAGTAGAAGACAGGGTAGCTACACCTTC.

This clonotype was counted a few times. This chain joins TRBV10-3 and TRBJ1-2; D gene unclear. V was clipped by 4 bases and J by 2 bases, with 14 bases between them. This CDR3 region has 15 residues. Germline loops: CDR1 ENHRY, CDR2 SYGVKD. The CDR3, as DNA: TGTGCCATCAGTGGGCCAGGCAGAGGAAACTATGGCTACACCTTC. Amino acid sequence: CAISGPGRGNYGYTF.

The J gene is TRBJ2-7, the V gene TRBV19; D gene ambiguous. Trimming pared 3 bases from V and 2 bases from J, leaving 5 bases between. Germline V gene lookup returns CDR1 LNHDA and CDR2 SQIVND (reference sequence). CDR3 length equals 12 residues. CDR3 protein: CASSIGPYEQYF. The CDR3 DNA reads TGTGCCAGTAGTATCGGGCCCTACGAGCAGTACTTC.

This clonotype was observed at least ten times. This chain uses TRBV27 with TRBJ2-1; tentatively, D is TRBD1 or TRBD2 (5 bases each). The V end was cut by 3 bases, the J end by 7 bases, with 13 bases between. The CDR3 extends over 14 amino acids. Germline CDR1 and CDR2: MNHEY and SMNVEV (reference sequence). CDR3 residues: CASSFWGTGNEQFF. The CDR3 DNA reads as TGTGCCAGCAGTTTTTGGGGGACGGGGAATGAGCAGTTCTTC.

Many counts were recorded for this clonotype. The chain couples TRBV18 to TRBJ2-7; no reliable D call. Germline loops: CDR1 KGHSH, CDR2 LQKENI. The CDR3 runs 13 residues. V was shortened by 2 bases and J by 2 bases, with 7 bases between the two germline ends. In DNA, the CDR3 is TGTGCCAGCTCACCAGAGCTAACCTACGAGCAGTACTTC. Its translation: CASSPELTYEQYF.

Many counts were recorded for this clonotype. This sequence joins TRBV11-2 and TRBJ2-7; D gene unclear. Germline CDR1 is SGHAT and CDR2 is FQNNGV. Trimming left V 0 bases short and J 3 bases short, with 12 bases between. The CDR3 extends over 15 amino acids. The CDR3 loop is CASSLDVGLYYEQYF. The DNA for the CDR3 is TGTGCCAGCAGCTTAGATGTTGGCTTATACTACGAGCAGTACTTC.

J is TRBJ2-1 and V is TRBV18; no firm D call. The CDR3 loop spans 15 amino acids. With 2 bases removed from V and 2 bases from J, the gap between germline ends came to 10 bases. Germline values: CDR1 KGHSH, CDR2 LQKENI. The CDR3 bases are TGTGCCAGCTCACCATCGTCTGCGGCCTACAATGAGCAGTTCTTC. As protein: CASSPSSAAYNEQFF. Complete variable domain (other parts from reference TRBV18 and TRBJ2-1): NAGVMQNPRHLVRRRGQEARLRCSPMKGHSHVYWYRQLPEEGLKFMVYLQKENIIDESGMPKERFSAEFPKEGPSILRIQQVVRGDSAAYFCASSPSSAAYNEQFFGPGTRLTVL.